Shown below are 11 T cell receptor beta chains from a single sample sequenced in a study of cytomegalovirus exposure and HLA in healthy donors. The PCR was carried out with 60 Vbeta primers and 13 Jbeta primers. Some clones are missing from TCRdb's copy, which holds only in-frame ones; the method was immunoSEQ multiplex PCR. The data hold 95,000 to 150,000 clones, with roughly 76% observed a single time. Sequenced sample: PBMCs. Receptors were obtained from a woman aged 55-75 years in good health and CMV-seropositive.

The chain couples TRBV30 to TRBJ2-3; 8 bases match TRBD2. The trim removed 0 bases at V and 4 bases at J, leaving 9 bases unmatched. CDR3 length equals 16 residues. Germline loops: CDR1 GTSNPN, CDR2 SVGIG (reference sequence). The CDR3 nucleotides are TGTGCCTGGAGTGTACGGGCGGGAGGTGGGGCAGATACGCAGTATTTT. Translated, it gives CAWSVRAGGGADTQYF.

J is TRBJ2-3 and V is TRBV4-1; the match to TRBD2 covers 10 bases. V dropped 6 bases and J dropped 1; count of bases not matched to a gene: 4. Germline CDR1 reads MGHRA; CDR2 reads YSYEKL. The CDR3 length is 15 residues. The CDR3 here is CASRPGLAGTDTQYF. The CDR3 region has the DNA TGCGCCAGCAGACCCGGACTAGCGGGCACAGATACGCAGTATTTT.

The chain is built from TRBV11-2 and TRBJ2-7; no firm D call. The V end lost 1 base, the J end lost 3 bases, and 4 bases lay between the germline ends. The CDR3 contains 12 residues. Germline values: CDR1 SGHAT, CDR2 FQNNGV. The CDR3 coding sequence is TGTGCCAGCAGCTTAGTTCGCTACGAGCAGTACTTC. Its translation is CASSLVRYEQYF.

The V gene is TRBV6-5, the J gene TRBJ2-1, with unresolved D. CDR1 and CDR2 from the germline V gene are MNHEY and SVGAGI. CDR3 size: 14 residues. V lost 6 bases and J 8 bases, leaving 17 bases between the germline ends. As DNA, the CDR3 is TGTGCCAGCAGCTCACATTTGATCCCCCATGAGCAGTTCTTC. It encodes CASSSHLIPHEQFF.

This chain joins TRBV6-1 and TRBJ1-2; possibly TRBD1 for D (6 bases). Germline CDR1 is MNHNS and CDR2 is SASEGT. CDR3 size: 14 residues. V was clipped by 0 bases and J by 3 bases, with 8 bases between them. The CDR3 coding sequence is TGTGCCAGCAGTGAAGCGCGGACAGACTATGGCTACACCTTC. Translation gives CASSEARTDYGYTF.

The chain employs TRBV14 and TRBJ1-1; D is ambiguous. CDR1 is SGHDN and CDR2 is FVKESK in the germline V gene. The CDR3 has 15 amino acids. Trimming stripped 0 bases from V and 1 base from J, with 9 bases between. CDR3 DNA sequence: TGTGCCAGCAGCCAAGATCGATACGGGAACACTGAAGCTTTCTTT. As protein: CASSQDRYGNTEAFF.

The rearrangement links TRBV4-3 to TRBJ1-2; possible D gene TRBD1, 5 bases. The germline V gene encodes CDR1 LGHNA and CDR2 YSLEER. V was trimmed by 4 bases and J by 0 bases, leaving 12 bases between them. The CDR3 totals 15 residues. CDR3 coding DNA: TGCGCCAGCAGCCGCGGGACCGGAACTAACTATGGCTACACCTTC. This sequence encodes CASSRGTGTNYGYTF.

V usage is TRBV20-1 and J usage is TRBJ2-3, with D perhaps matching TRBD2 (5 bases). V lost 2 bases and J 6 bases, leaving 6 bases between the germline ends. Per the germline V gene, CDR1 is DFQATT and CDR2 is SNEGSKA (reference sequence). There are 11 residues in the CDR3. CDR3 amino acids: CSARTGDTQYF. The CDR3 bases are TGCAGTGCTAGAACGGGGGATACGCAGTATTTT.

The chain recombines TRBV27 with TRBJ2-1, with D maybe TRBD2 (6 bases). The V gene's germline CDR1 is MNHEY and CDR2 SMNVEV (reference sequence). The CDR3 extends over 14 amino acids. Trimming left V 6 bases short and J 6 bases short, with 15 bases between. CDR3 DNA sequence: TGTGCCAGCAGGAGCCCGACTAGAAGCAATGAGCAGTTCTTC. As protein: CASRSPTRSNEQFF.

The chain recombines TRBV6-5 with TRBJ1-5, with 7 bases lining up with TRBD1. The CDR3 length is 15 residues. The junction had 12 bases not matched to a gene; V was cut back by 4 bases and J by 9 bases. From germline, CDR1 is MNHEY and CDR2 SVGAGI. The CDR3 is CASSSTGVPVGPQHF. The CDR3 region has the DNA TGTGCCAGCAGTTCTACAGGGGTGCCCGTTGGGCCCCAGCATTTT.

This clone has a count of ten or more. The chain carries TRBV7-2 and TRBJ1-1; D perhaps matches TRBD1 (6 bases). This CDR3 is built from 14 residues. V was clipped by 5 bases and J by 0 bases, with 10 bases between them. Germline lookup yields CDR1 SGHTA and CDR2 FQGNSA. The CDR3: CASSEGGVNTEAFF. The CDR3 coding sequence is TGTGCCAGCAGCGAAGGGGGGGTGAACACTGAAGCTTTCTTT.